This T cell receptor (beta chain) is from a study of blood T cell repertoires in COVID-19. The wider study: COVID-19 samples, acute and convalescent, were from the United States, Italy and Spain. PBMCs, B-cell-depleted T cells, or T cells were the source of the cDNA or gDNA that made up the material.

This CDR3 comprises 15 residues. Germline V lookup: CDR1 SGHRS, CDR2 YFSETQ. V gave up 2 bases and J gave up 2 bases, with 12 bases separating them. Per the authors' pipeline: Estimation of nucleated cell counts was performed using reference gene primer amplification. TCRdb keeps only in-frame clones here, not all; method: immunoSEQ multiplex PCR. From that table come the V and J calls and clone size; the DNA was used to work out D and trimming. The sample shows about 230,000 clones, approximately 87% of them seen only once. The sequenced sample was peripheral blood. This TCR derives from a woman between 65 and 79 years old with active or convalescent COVID-19. The chain is built from TRBV5-1 and TRBJ2-3; D ambiguous. CDR3 DNA: TGCGCCAGCAGCTTTGGGCCTCTCCTCACAGATACGCAGTATTTT. This encodes CASSFGPLLTDTQYF.